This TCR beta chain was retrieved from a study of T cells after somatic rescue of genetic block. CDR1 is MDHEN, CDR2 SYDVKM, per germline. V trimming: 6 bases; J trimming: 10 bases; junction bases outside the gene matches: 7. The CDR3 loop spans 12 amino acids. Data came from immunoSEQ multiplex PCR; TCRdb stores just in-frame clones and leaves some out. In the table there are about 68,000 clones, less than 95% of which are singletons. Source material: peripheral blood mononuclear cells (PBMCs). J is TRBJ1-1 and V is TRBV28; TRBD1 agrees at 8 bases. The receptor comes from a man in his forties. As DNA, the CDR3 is TGTGCCAGCAGCCTCGGCAGGGGGCGAGCTTTCTTT. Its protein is CASSLGRGRAFF.